This TCR beta chain comes out of a study of siplizumab effects on memory and regulatory T cells. Trimming cost V 2 bases and J 8 bases, with 7 bases left between them. CDR1 and CDR2 from the germline V gene are MDHEN and SYDVKM. The CDR3 extends over 12 amino acids. Method: immunoSEQ multiplex PCR; TCRdb's copy keeps in-frame clones and lacks some. The sample has about 91,000 clones, 96% seen once. Sequenced input: naive CD4+ T cells sorted from blood. The TCR comes from a human donor in good health. J is TRBJ2-1 and V is TRBV28; a weak D match, TRBD1 (5 bases). CDR3 bases: TGTGCCAGCAGTTTAAAGACAGATGAGCAGTTCTTC. Its protein is CASSLKTDEQFF.